The TCR beta chain under discussion was sequenced for a study of shared clonotypes between healthy human individuals (dated by TCRdb to about 2020). For the study in its entirety: A couple of women and three men aged 18 to 49 years were included in the cohort. For each donor, CD4 naive and CD4 memory were each run on three plates, CD8 naive on two plates, and CD8 memory on one plate. To estimate repertoire size and how much clonotype sharing occurs between individuals, the study deeply sequenced the blood TCR repertoires of 4 to 6 healthy adults. To increase sequencing depth and limit assay-specific biases, TCR repertoire library preparation and sequencing were carried out by different laboratories using diverse techniques. Per donor, leukapheresis produced somewhere between about 0.9 and 9.5 billion PBMCs.

This clone appeared once. Its antigen is not yet known. No base qualities exist here, and no much larger clone lies one base off it. The germline ends are 10 bases apart after V is trimmed by 5 bases and J by 2 bases. Taken from the germline V gene, the CDR1 and CDR2 loops are SQVTM and ANQGSEA. The CDR3 measures 12 amino acids from cysteine to phenylalanine. Of the read, only the CDR3 DNA is kept; its 36 bases are in frame from base 1. CD8 naive samples consisted of CD45RO-negative cells that were positively selected for CCR7, yielding a CD45RA+CCR7+ population without TemRA cells. The donors were healthy, HIV-negative adults with no recently reported acute infections or vaccinations. All donors were Caucasian adults living in Nashville, Tennessee, USA. After blood collection by leukapheresis, PBMCs were isolated using Ficoll-Histopaque density gradient centrifugation and then cryopreserved in the vapor phase of liquid nitrogen. Purity and quantity of every magnetically sorted T cell population were checked by analytical flow cytometry. Genomic DNA was isolated from each sorted fraction and quantified by UV absorbance on a Nanodrop 2000c.

Using the deep immunoSEQ assay, TCR CDR3 regions were amplified from genomic DNA by multiplex PCR. Genomic DNA extracted from each cell subset was distributed evenly over all wells of several immunoSEQ 96-well plates, and each plate served as one replicate. For sorted subsets, around 0.2 ug genomic DNA, equal to 25,000 to 35,000 T cell genomes, was loaded into each replicate PCR. Purified libraries were measured with a Qubit 3.0 fluorometer, size-checked on a Bioanalyzer 2100, and measured again with the KAPA Library Quantification kit. A separate single-read 150-cycle Illumina NextSeq 550 flow cell was used to sequence each immunoSEQ 96-well plate. Processing in the source paper ran as follows. Because the immunoSEQ output included only junctional sequences and no quality scores, the filtering could not be the same as the filtering used for full-length reads. To assign V/J genes and CDR3, sequences were annotated using PyIR, a Python wrapper for IgBLAST v1.9, with IMGT germline references. Reads with weak V/J assignments (E-value above 1e-6), missing CDR3, stop codons, out-of-frame junctions, or ambiguous translated residues were removed. A V3J clonotype was defined by an identical inferred V gene, J gene, and CDR3 amino acid sequence. Percentage overlap between repertoires was calculated by dividing the number of shared unique clonotypes by the size of the smaller repertoire. Richness of each repertoire was evaluated using RTK rarefaction, the Chao1 estimator, and Recon v2.1 estimates of unobserved clonotypes. OLGA was used to compute generation probabilities for all TCRbeta clonotypes that the gDNA method yielded from a few donors. The immuneACCESS repertoire file appears here via TCRdb, limited to in-frame rearrangements. These files lack a portion of the clones; in checked studies, under half of the deficit traces to unresolved V genes, and the cause of the others is not known. V and J calls and clone size come straight from that table; D and trimming were deduced from the DNA. The sample table records about 600,000 clones; roughly 98% of these occur just once. The ten largest account for less than 0.35% of the sample.

Points the paper makes about the study in general: When several donors were compared, the shared fraction of clonotypes was 5% to 6.5% for naive CD4, around 3.6% for naive CD8, about 2.4% for memory CD4, and roughly 0.43% for memory CD8. Because the study included only a small number of donors, the genetic and exposure-history diversity represented was limited. Pairwise subsampling led to the expectation that sequencing depth would affect the degree of clonotype sharing among donors. Incomplete sequencing was indicated by rarefaction of sorted-subset datasets, despite the large sequencing depth. Higher generation probabilities were observed for clonotypes shared by all four sorted-subset donors than for non-shared clonotypes. Sampling was restricted to blood, and TCR repertoires in tissues likely differ from the TCR repertoires found in blood. Estimated clonotype richness was generally larger for naive than for memory subsets.

The V and J segments used are TRBV29-1 and TRBJ2-7, with the D gene not confidently named. Sequencing was done on a sample of naive CD8+ T cells sorted from blood. The cell subset or site label, as the study defines it: CD45RA+CCR7+. This TCR was recovered from a man in his thirties or forties in good health. The DNA reads as follows: TGCAGCGTTAGACGACTTCCCTACGAGCAGTACTTC. Its amino acids are CSVRRLPYEQYF.